Listed here are 7 T cell receptor beta chains from one sample, sequenced in a study of shared clonotypes between healthy human individuals. Using immunoSEQ multiplex PCR, the repertoire was profiled, and TCRdb retains in-frame clones only, with some absent. Altogether 2 million or so clones are present, 90% to 95% being singletons, with the ten largest covering 0.13%. Sequencing was performed on naive CD4+ T cells sorted from blood. Documented subset: CD45RA+ positively selected. These receptors were collected from a man aged 18 to 30 in good health.

The chain links TRBV27 to TRBJ1-6, with no clear D. The germline V gene encodes CDR1 MNHEY and CDR2 SMNVEV (reference sequence). The CDR3 is made up of 12 amino acids. Trimming pared 6 bases from V and 7 bases from J, leaving 7 bases between. The CDR3 DNA reads TGTGCCAGCAGCGGTGGGAATTCACCCCTCCACTTT. Protein: CASSGGNSPLHF.

This chain links TRBV5-4 with TRBJ2-5, with D unclear. The length of the CDR3 is 14 residues. V lost 3 bases and J lost 2, with 11 bases in between. Germline V gene data show CDR1 as SGHNT and CDR2 as YYREEE (reference sequence). CDR3 DNA: TGTGCCAGCAGCTCGGACCTAGATCAAGAGACCCAGTACTTC. It translates to CASSSDLDQETQYF.

A word on this clone: Other DNA sequences of this sample code for an identical CDR3. The chain has TRBV11-2 and TRBJ2-7; D is unclear. There are 13 residues in the CDR3. CDR1 SGHAT and CDR2 FQNNGV come from the germline V gene. V gave up 2 bases and J gave up 1 base, with 6 bases separating them. The CDR3 region is CASSLTSSYEQYF. In DNA form, the CDR3 reads TGTGCCAGCAGCTTAACATCGTCCTACGAGCAGTACTTC.

J is TRBJ1-4 and V is TRBV5-1; 8 nucleotides line up with TRBD1. V shed 2 bases, J shed 4 bases, and the junction held 4 bases outside the gene matches. Germline assignment: CDR1 SGHRS and CDR2 YFSETQ. CDR3 length: 15 residues. The CDR3 sequence: CASSLGTGNNEKLFF. In nucleotides, the CDR3 is TGCGCCAGCAGCTTAGGGACAGGAAATAATGAAAAACTGTTTTTT. The entire variable domain, with the rest obtained from reference TRBV5-1 and TRBJ1-4, is as follows: KAGVTQTPRYLIKTRGQQVTLSCSPISGHRSVSWYQQTPGQGLQFLFEYFSETQRNKGNFPGRFSGRQFSNSRSEMNVSTLELGDSALYLCASSLGTGNNEKLFFGSGTQLSVL.

The J gene is TRBJ2-1, the V gene TRBV4-1, with TRBD2 identical over 7 bases. Trimming cost V 0 bases and J 12 bases; bases outside gene matches: 11. Germline values: CDR1 MGHRA, CDR2 YSYEKL. The CDR3 runs to 15 residues. CDR3 sequence reads: CASSQDPLAAARQFF. Here the CDR3 DNA reads TGCGCCAGCAGCCAAGATCCCCTAGCGGCGGCCCGGCAGTTCTTC.

CDR3 DNA sequence: TGTGCCAGCAGCTATGGACAGGGGACTACATACGAGCAGTACTTC. It codes for CASSYGQGTTYEQYF. J is TRBJ2-7 and V is TRBV5-6, with 9 bases lining up with TRBD1. The CDR3 runs 15 residues. Trimming at V came to 3 bases and at J to 4 bases, leaving 8 bases not matched to a gene. Germline CDR1 is SGHDT and CDR2 is YYEEEE. Complete variable domain (other parts from reference TRBV5-6 and TRBJ2-7): DAGVTQSPTHLIKTRGQQVTLRCSPKSGHDTVSWYQQALGQGPQFIFQYYEEEERQRGNFPDRFSGHQFPNYSSELNVNALLLGDSALYLCASSYGQGTTYEQYFGPGTRLTVT.

The chain employs TRBV19 and TRBJ2-3; unclear D gene. Trimming took 8 bases from V and 4 from J, leaving 10 bases between them. CDR3 length: 12 amino acids. Looked up from germline, CDR1 is LNHDA and CDR2 is SQIVND (reference sequence). The CDR3: CASRARADTQYF. CDR3 bases: TGTGCCAGTCGGGCTAGGGCAGATACGCAGTATTTT.